These 21 T cell receptor beta chains were sequenced from one sample in a study of OX40 agonist ivuxolimab in advanced cancers. Method: immunoSEQ multiplex PCR; TCRdb's copy keeps in-frame clones and lacks some. The sample shows 75,000 to 100,000 clones, around 85% of them seen only once. The sample was CD4+ or CD8+ T cells sorted from blood, taken in a trial of the OX40 agonist ivuxolimab. The source of these receptors is an adult with an advanced solid tumor such as melanoma, head and neck, liver or kidney cancer.

The chain couples TRBV9 to TRBJ1-2, with D tentatively TRBD1 (6 bases). CDR3 length: 14 residues. The germline V gene encodes CDR1 SGDLS and CDR2 YYNGEE. With 6 bases removed from V and 4 bases from J, the gap between germline ends came to 16 bases. The CDR3 sequence is CASTQGGMPYGYTF. The CDR3 coding sequence is TGTGCCAGCACCCAAGGGGGGATGCCCTATGGCTACACCTTC.

The chain employs TRBV18 and TRBJ2-7; D remains unclear. This CDR3 comprises 15 residues. Trimming took 2 bases from V and 2 from J, leaving 13 bases between them. Germline V lookup: CDR1 KGHSH, CDR2 LQKENI. The CDR3 loop is CASSPIRTATYEQYF. For the CDR3, the DNA is TGTGCCAGCTCACCAATAAGGACGGCAACCTACGAGCAGTACTTC.

The rearrangement links TRBV5-6 to TRBJ2-1, with D unclear. V was trimmed by 0 bases and J by 3 bases, leaving 7 bases between them. Looked up from germline, CDR1 is SGHDT and CDR2 is YYEEEE. The CDR3 extends over 14 amino acids. CDR3: CASSLGRLYNEQFF. CDR3 nucleotides: TGTGCCAGCAGCTTGGGACGCCTCTACAATGAGCAGTTCTTC.

This clone has only one observation. This sequence joins TRBV11-2 and TRBJ2-5; 7 nucleotides agree with TRBD1. CDR1 and CDR2 from the germline V gene are SGHAT and FQNNGV. V dropped 5 bases and J dropped 1; count of bases not matched to a gene: 4. The CDR3 consists of 14 residues. CDR3 in amino acids: CASSLHRGQETQYF. The CDR3, as DNA: TGTGCCAGCAGCCTCCACAGGGGCCAAGAGACCCAGTACTTC.

The chain links TRBV2 to TRBJ2-7; D not certain. Germline-derived CDR1 and CDR2 are SNHLY and FYNNEI. The CDR3 contains 13 residues. Trimming shortened V by 0 bases and J by 6 bases, and 9 bases separated the two germline ends. The CDR3 sequence is CASSEAPRGEQYF. The CDR3 nucleotides are TGTGCCAGCAGTGAAGCGCCAAGAGGCGAGCAGTACTTC.

V is TRBV5-4 and J is TRBJ2-5, with D possibly matching TRBD2 (6 bases). Germline V CDR1 and CDR2: SGHNT, YYREEE (reference sequence). Trimming stripped 0 bases from V and 5 bases from J, with 17 bases between. This CDR3 spans 16 amino acids. DNA of the CDR3: TGTGCCAGCAGCTTGGGAGGAGGGCGGTTAGATGAGACCCAGTACTTC. Its translation: CASSLGGGRLDETQYF. The whole variable domain, filled in from reference TRBV5-4 and TRBJ2-5, reads ETGVTQSPTHLIKTRGQQVTLRCSSQSGHNTVSWYQQALGQGPQFIFQYYREEENGRGNFPPRFSGLQFPNYSSELNVNALELDDSALYLCASSLGGGRLDETQYFGPGTRLLVL.

The chain recombines TRBV7-8 with TRBJ1-5; D gene unclear. The CDR3 is made up of 13 amino acids. With 1 base removed from V and 3 bases from J, the gap between germline ends came to 4 bases. Germline V CDR1 and CDR2: SGHVS, FQNEAQ. The CDR3 sequence is CASSLGINQPQHF. The CDR3 DNA reads as TGTGCCAGCAGCTTAGGGATCAATCAGCCCCAGCATTTT.

This chain joins TRBV6-4 and TRBJ2-2; D is tentatively TRBD1 or TRBD2 (6 bases each). This CDR3 has 13 residues. Per germline, CDR1 MRHNA and CDR2 SNTAGT. CDR3: CVKGGAGTGELFF. DNA of the CDR3: TGTGTCAAGGGGGGCGCGGGCACCGGGGAGCTGTTTTTT.

This clone has only a few counts. The rearrangement links TRBV9 to TRBJ2-6, with 10 bases that match TRBD1. Germline V CDR1 and CDR2: SGDLS, YYNGEE. The CDR3 is 19 residues long. The V segment lost 0 bases and the J segment 0 bases; nucleotides outside the gene matches: 6. The CDR3 spells CASSVALTGGVSGANVLTF. The CDR3 bases are TGTGCCAGCAGCGTAGCCTTGACAGGGGGCGTCTCTGGGGCCAACGTCCTGACTTTC.

This chain joins TRBV6-6 and TRBJ1-1; D might be TRBD1 (6 bases). The germline V gene has CDR1 MNHNY and CDR2 SVGAGI (reference sequence). The CDR3 loop spans 14 amino acids. V lost 3 bases and J 4 bases, leaving 12 bases between the germline ends. CDR3 coding DNA: TGTGCCAGCAGTTATTTGAGGGGGAGCACTGAAGCTTTCTTT. It is translated as CASSYLRGSTEAFF.

J is TRBJ2-5 and V is TRBV7-9, with TRBD1 as a possible D gene (5 bases). The germline gives CDR1 SEHNR, CDR2 FQNEAQ (reference sequence). Trimming stripped 4 bases from V and 2 bases from J, with 8 bases between. The CDR3 runs to 13 residues. The CDR3 protein is CASSSTAQETQYF. As DNA, the CDR3 is TGTGCCAGCAGCTCGACAGCTCAAGAGACCCAGTACTTC.

A word on this clone: Relative to the germline gene, one junction end is altered; a read error may explain this. The chain has TRBV19 and TRBJ1-5; TRBD1 matches at 11 bases. CDR1 LNHDA and CDR2 SQIVND come from the germline V gene (reference sequence). The CDR3 runs 17 residues. The CDR3: CASSIGQGAGGNQPQHF. DNA of the CDR3: TGTGCCAGTAGCATAGGACAGGGGGCGGGAGGCAATCAGCCCCAGCATTTT.

This sequence joins TRBV10-2 and TRBJ1-1, with D perhaps TRBD1 (6 bases). Trimming left V 5 bases short and J 5 bases short, with 12 bases between. The CDR3 length is 13 residues. Germline-derived CDR1 and CDR2 are WSHSY and SAAADI. The DNA of the CDR3 is TGCGCCAGCAGTCGGCAGGGGAAAACTGAAGCTTTCTTT. Encoded protein: CASSRQGKTEAFF.

This chain uses TRBV7-3 with TRBJ2-3, with D hard to call. V lost 5 bases and J 1 base, leaving 10 bases between the germline ends. Germline V gives CDR1 SGHTA, CDR2 FQGTGA. The CDR3 covers 14 residues. As DNA, the CDR3 is TGTGCCAGCAGCCCCTTACTGGGCACAGATACGCAGTATTTT. Translating it yields CASSPLLGTDTQYF. Full variable domain (missing parts from reference TRBV7-3 and TRBJ2-3): GAGVSQTPSNKVTEKGKYVELRCDPISGHTALYWYRQSLGQGPEFLIYFQGTGAADDSGLPNDRFFAVRPEGSVSTLKIQRTERGDSAVYLCASSPLLGTDTQYFGPGTRLTVL.

The rearrangement uses TRBV7-8 and TRBJ2-3; the D gene is possibly TRBD2 (6 bases). This CDR3 is built from 13 residues. Trimming took 5 bases from V and 4 from J, leaving 10 bases between them. In germline, CDR1 is SGHVS, CDR2 FQNEAQ. The chain's CDR3 is CASSTGVPDTQYF. CDR3 in DNA: TGTGCCAGCAGCACGGGGGTGCCAGATACGCAGTATTTT.

This chain uses TRBV2 with TRBJ1-2; D may be TRBD1 (6 bases). Germline CDR1 and CDR2: SNHLY and FYNNEI. Trimming left V 8 bases short and J 4 bases short, with 14 bases between. CDR3 length equals 13 residues. The CDR3 region has the DNA TGTGCCAGCGGGGGGGGGCCCACCTATGGCTACACCTTC. Translated: CASGGGPTYGYTF. Using reference TRBV2 and TRBJ1-2 for the parts outside the CDR3, the full variable domain is EPEVTQTPSHQVTQMGQEVILRCVPISNHLYFYWYRQILGQKVEFLVSFYNNEISEKSEIFDDQFSVERPDGSNFTLKIRSTKLEDSAMYFCASGGGPTYGYTFGSGTRLTVV.

The V gene is TRBV10-2, the J gene TRBJ2-7, with D hard to call. The germline V and J ends were trimmed by 3 bases and 4 bases, with 13 bases remaining between them. The germline CDR1 and CDR2 sequences are WSHSY and SAAADI. This CDR3 contains 14 residues. DNA of the CDR3: TGCGCCAGCAGTGACAGTCTAAGACTTTACGAGCAGTACTTC. This translates into CASSDSLRLYEQYF.

The gene calls are TRBV6-5 and TRBJ2-1; 7 nucleotides align to TRBD1. Trimming took 5 bases from V and 5 from J; bases not matched to a gene: 6. Germline-derived CDR1 and CDR2 are MNHEY and SVGAGI. The CDR3 spans 14 residues. Written as DNA, the CDR3 is TGTGCCAGCAGTACGGGACAGAGGCACAATGAGCAGTTCTTC. This sequence encodes CASSTGQRHNEQFF.

The chain carries TRBV7-8 and TRBJ1-2; D uncertain. Germline assignment: CDR1 SGHVS and CDR2 FQNEAQ. V was cut by 1 base and J by 2 bases, with 5 bases left in between. The CDR3 is 13 residues long. The CDR3 reads CASSLGRNYGYTF. In nucleotides, the CDR3 is TGTGCCAGCAGCTTAGGCAGAAACTATGGCTACACCTTC.

The rearrangement uses TRBV15 and TRBJ1-5, with D possibly being TRBD1 (6 bases). Germline CDR1 and CDR2: LNHNV and YYDKDF (reference sequence). V lost 0 bases to trimming and J lost 5 bases, with 14 bases between them. The CDR3 runs 16 residues. The CDR3 protein is CATSRDHPGEDQPQHF. For the CDR3, the DNA is TGTGCCACCAGCAGAGATCACCCAGGGGAAGATCAGCCCCAGCATTTT.

Comments on this clone: No conserved phenylalanine or tryptophan is present at the end of the CDR3, so a read error is the likely explanation. The V call is TRBV10-3, the J call TRBJ1-6; 8 nucleotides agree with TRBD1. There are 14 residues in the CDR3. Losses at the gene ends were 5 bases for V and 5 bases for J; bases not matched to a gene: 2. Germline CDR1 and CDR2: ENHRY and SYGVKD. In DNA form, the CDR3 reads TGTGCCATCAGTCAGGGGGCCGATAATTCACCCCTCCACCTT. Encoded protein: CAISQGADNSPLHL.